A single sample is the source of the 23 T cell receptor beta chains below, sequenced in a study of cytomegalovirus exposure and HLA in healthy donors. PCR involved 60 Vbeta and 13 Jbeta primers. TCRdb's copy holds only in-frame clones and misses some; the assay was immunoSEQ multiplex PCR. The listing records 95,000 to 150,000 clones. Sequences were obtained from PBMCs. These receptor sequences come from a man in his forties in good health and CMV-seronegative.

The chain joins TRBV6-5 to TRBJ2-2; the D is unclear. Germline loops: CDR1 MNHEY, CDR2 SVGAGI. V was clipped by 5 bases and J by 4 bases, with 14 bases between them. CDR3 size: 15 residues. The CDR3 protein is CASSPQIGSTGELFF. The CDR3 nucleotides are TGTGCCAGCAGTCCACAGATCGGCTCCACCGGGGAGCTGTTTTTT.

This chain joins TRBV7-2 and TRBJ2-7; 7 bases match TRBD2. The CDR3 contains 15 residues. V dropped 1 base and J dropped 3; count of bases not matched to a gene: 6. CDR1 and CDR2 (germline): SGHTA, FQGNSA. In DNA, the CDR3 is TGTGCCAGCAGCTTAGGAGCGGGGATCGGCTACGAGCAGTACTTC. Protein product: CASSLGAGIGYEQYF.

This chain connects TRBV11-2 to TRBJ1-5; TRBD1 might be the D (6 bases). Germline assignment: CDR1 SGHAT and CDR2 FQNNGV. The CDR3 length is 15 residues. V was clipped by 6 bases and J by 2 bases, with 14 bases between them. The CDR3 protein is CASSSGEYGNQPQHF. CDR3 bases: TGTGCCAGCAGTTCAGGGGAGTACGGCAATCAGCCCCAGCATTTT.

The CDR3 DNA reads as TGTGCCAGCAGCGCGAGACAGGACCCGGGCAGAAACACCATATATTTT. This gives the protein CASSARQDPGRNTIYF. This chain uses TRBV9 with TRBJ1-3; D is perhaps TRBD1 (6 bases). V gave up 3 bases and J gave up 5 bases, with 18 bases separating them. The CDR3 sequence is 16 residues long. CDR1 and CDR2 from the germline V gene are SGDLS and YYNGEE.

The chain carries TRBV7-6 and TRBJ2-3, with D possibly TRBD1 on 6 matching bases. Trimming took off 4 bases at V and 4 bases at J, with 9 bases between the two ends. Germline V gives CDR1 SGHVS, CDR2 FNYEAQ. This CDR3 is built from 13 residues. CDR3 residues: CASSSHRADTQYF. In DNA, the CDR3 is TGTGCCAGCAGCTCGCACAGGGCAGATACGCAGTATTTT.

The J gene is TRBJ2-7, the V gene TRBV6-1; tentative D call: TRBD2 (7 bases). The CDR3 is 14 amino acids. V lost 8 bases, J lost 4 bases, and 18 bases lay in between. Per germline, CDR1 MNHNS and CDR2 SASEGT. The CDR3 DNA reads TGTGCCAGCCCCCCTGGGGGGGCTTCTTACGAGCAGTACTTC. This translates into CASPPGGASYEQYF.

The chain has TRBV7-3 and TRBJ2-5, with 7 bases fitting TRBD2. The CDR3 is 15 residues long. The ends lost 2 bases at V and 1 base at J; junction bases unmatched: 4. CDR1 is SGHTA, CDR2 FQGTGA, per germline. The CDR3 region has the DNA TGTGCCAGCAGCTTATCAAGCGGGGTCCAAGAGACCCAGTACTTC. Protein product: CASSLSSGVQETQYF. The full variable domain, with the rest looked up from reference TRBV7-3 and TRBJ2-5, is GAGVSQTPSNKVTEKGKYVELRCDPISGHTALYWYRQSLGQGPEFLIYFQGTGAADDSGLPNDRFFAVRPEGSVSTLKIQRTERGDSAVYLCASSLSSGVQETQYFGPGTRLLVL.

CDR3 loop: CSVAGVGSGTEAFF. The CDR3 region has the DNA TGCAGCGTTGCCGGGGTGGGATCGGGGACTGAAGCTTTCTTT. V and J are TRBV29-1 and TRBJ1-1; D remains unclear. Germline CDR1 is SQVTM and CDR2 is ANQGSEA. V was cut by 4 bases and J by 5 bases, with 17 bases left in between. This CDR3 is built from 14 residues.

The CDR3 region has the DNA TGTGCCTGGAGTGCCATAGCGGGGGGCTCCTACGAGCAGTACTTC. Translation: CAWSAIAGGSYEQYF. This chain joins TRBV30 and TRBJ2-7, with TRBD2 matching over 10 bases. V was clipped by 1 base and J by 0 bases; unmatched bases: 3. This CDR3 comprises 15 residues. The germline CDR1 and CDR2 sequences are GTSNPN and SVGIG (reference sequence).

This chain uses TRBV5-1 with TRBJ2-1; D possibly corresponds to TRBD1 (7 bases). Germline V gene sequence: CDR1 SGHRS, CDR2 YFSETQ. Trimming cost V 2 bases and J 4 bases, with 16 bases left between them. The length of the CDR3 is 16 residues. The CDR3 bases are TGCGCCAGCAGCTTAGACCAGGGGGGCGGTTACAATGAGCAGTTCTTC. Protein product: CASSLDQGGGYNEQFF. The variable domain in full, with the rest retrieved from reference TRBV5-1 and TRBJ2-1, is KAGVTQTPRYLIKTRGQQVTLSCSPISGHRSVSWYQQTPGQGLQFLFEYFSETQRNKGNFPGRFSGRQFSNSRSEMNVSTLELGDSALYLCASSLDQGGGYNEQFFGPGTRLTVL.

This rearrangement joins TRBV7-9 to TRBJ2-5; 7 bases line up with TRBD2. The V gene's germline CDR1 is SEHNR and CDR2 FQNEAQ (reference sequence). CDR3 length equals 16 residues. V lost 4 bases to trimming and J lost 4 bases; unmatched junction nucleotides: 12. The chain's CDR3 is CASSSSGLDLGETQYF. Written as DNA, the CDR3 is TGTGCCAGCAGCTCGAGCGGACTAGACCTTGGAGAGACCCAGTACTTC.

This sequence joins TRBV11-2 and TRBJ2-5; TRBD2 aligns across 12 bases. TRBJ2-7 matches the DNA end more closely, so the J call is doubtful. Germline V lookup: CDR1 SGHAT, CDR2 FQNNGV. The CDR3 sequence is 15 residues long. The CDR3 DNA reads as TGTGCCAGCAGTAGTCTAGCGGGAGGGGTCTACGAGCAGTACTTC. It encodes CASSSLAGGVYEQYF.

V is TRBV4-1 and J is TRBJ1-5; D gene unclear. The germline V gene has CDR1 MGHRA and CDR2 YSYEKL. This CDR3 is built from 16 residues. V was clipped by 1 base and J by 2 bases, with 12 bases between them. The CDR3 sequence: CASSQGSARGNQPQHF. The CDR3 region has the DNA TGCGCCAGCAGCCAAGGCAGCGCCCGGGGCAATCAGCCCCAGCATTTT.

The chain uses TRBV4-2 and TRBJ2-4, with a possible D match to TRBD2 (5 bases). V shed 0 bases and J shed 8 bases, with 11 bases lying between them. The CDR3 contains 14 residues. Germline values: CDR1 LGHNA, CDR2 YNFKEQ. The CDR3 DNA sequence: TGTGCCAGCAGCCAAGATTGGACTGCAGACATTCAGTACTTC. Protein sequence: CASSQDWTADIQYF.

Concerning this clone itself: Other DNA sequences in the sample encode the same CDR3. This rearrangement joins TRBV5-1 to TRBJ2-7; D is ambiguous. V lost 0 bases and J 0 bases, leaving 10 bases between the germline ends. The CDR3 is made up of 15 amino acids. Germline CDR1 reads SGHRS; CDR2 reads YFSETQ. The CDR3, as DNA: TGCGCCAGCAGCTTGGGAGCACTATCCTCCTACGAGCAGTACTTC. This translates into CASSLGALSSYEQYF.

The chain carries TRBV29-1 and TRBJ2-1; 9 bases align to TRBD2. Germline V CDR1 and CDR2: SQVTM, ANQGSEA. Trimming removed 6 bases from V and 6 bases from J; junction bases left unmatched: 9. This CDR3 contains 14 residues. CDR3 in amino acids: CSVRGLAPANEQFF. CDR3 sequence (DNA): TGCAGCGTGAGAGGACTAGCGCCAGCCAATGAGCAGTTCTTC.

The chain couples TRBV7-6 to TRBJ1-4; 11 positions match TRBD1. CDR1 and CDR2 (germline): SGHVS, FNYEAQ. The CDR3 totals 14 residues. V lost 3 bases, J lost 7 bases, and 1 base stayed unmatched. The CDR3 DNA reads TGTGCCAGCAGCTTGGGACAGGGGGGTGAAAAACTGTTTTTT. Protein sequence: CASSLGQGGEKLFF.

The CDR3 spells CASSFGQGNQPQHF. CDR3 DNA: TGTGCCAGCAGCTTTGGGCAGGGCAATCAGCCCCAGCATTTT. The genes are TRBV5-6 and TRBJ1-5; D call uncertain. V lost 2 bases to trimming and J lost 2 bases, with 8 bases between them. Per germline, CDR1 SGHDT and CDR2 YYEEEE. The CDR3 spans 14 residues.

V is TRBV7-2 and J is TRBJ1-5; 9 positions match TRBD1. Germline-derived CDR1 and CDR2 are SGHTA and FQGNSA. This CDR3 is 16 amino acids long. V shed 5 bases and J 6 bases; nucleotides not matched to a gene: 11. The CDR3 DNA follows: TGTGCCAGCAGCCGAGACAGAGCGGGACAGGGTCAGCCCCAGCATTTT. It specifies CASSRDRAGQGQPQHF.

The CDR3 spells CASSRSGPSNTEAFF. Here the CDR3 DNA reads TGTGCCAGCAGCCGCTCGGGTCCTTCTAACACTGAAGCTTTCTTT. The chain joins TRBV4-2 to TRBJ1-1; D is unclear. This CDR3 spans 15 amino acids. V was shortened by 4 bases and J by 2 bases, with 14 bases between the two germline ends. Germline assignment: CDR1 LGHNA and CDR2 YNFKEQ.

The genes are TRBV28 and TRBJ2-3; the match to TRBD1 covers 8 bases. The CDR3 consists of 15 residues. Germline V gene data show CDR1 as MDHEN and CDR2 as SYDVKM. Trimming removed 5 bases from V and 7 bases from J; junction bases left unmatched: 11. Here the CDR3 DNA reads TGTGCCAGCAGTCCCCGGGACAGGAGTAGTCATACGCAGTATTTT. Encoded protein: CASSPRDRSSHTQYF.

V gene TRBV5-6 combines with J gene TRBJ2-3; 7 bases map to TRBD2. V gave up 6 bases and J gave up 2 bases; unmatched junction bases: 6. Germline CDR1 reads SGHDT; CDR2 reads YYEEEE. The CDR3 length is 14 residues. CDR3: CASIQGGNTDTQYF. In DNA, the CDR3 is TGTGCCAGCATCCAGGGAGGGAACACAGATACGCAGTATTTT. The full variable domain, rest sourced from reference TRBV5-6 and TRBJ2-3, is DAGVTQSPTHLIKTRGQQVTLRCSPKSGHDTVSWYQQALGQGPQFIFQYYEEEERQRGNFPDRFSGHQFPNYSSELNVNALLLGDSALYLCASIQGGNTDTQYFGPGTRLTVL.

The chain employs TRBV28 and TRBJ1-2; the match to TRBD1 covers 8 bases. CDR3 size: 14 residues. V shed 7 bases, J shed 8 bases, and the junction held 12 bases outside the gene matches. Germline V gene data show CDR1 as MDHEN and CDR2 as SYDVKM. CDR3 sequence: CASKSQGAFRGYTF. The CDR3 bases are TGTGCCAGCAAATCCCAGGGGGCTTTTCGCGGCTACACCTTC.